This TCR beta chain emerged from a study of blood T cell repertoires in COVID-19. The overall study: PBMCs, B-cell-depleted T cells, or T cells were the source of the cDNA or gDNA that made up the material.

Cohort allocation depended upon clinical history that participants reported. Per the original data handling: From reference gene primer amplification, estimates of nucleated cell counts were derived. Here immunoSEQ multiplex PCR was the method, and the copy in TCRdb shows in-frame clones only, minus some. V and J calls and clone size are as listed in that table; D and trimming were resolved from the DNA. Among roughly 260,000 clones listed, roughly 87% were seen once. The germline V and J ends were trimmed by 1 base and 12 bases, with 12 bases remaining between them. The CDR3 extends over 12 amino acids.

Sequencing was performed on PBMCs or T cells enriched from blood (not recorded which). The chain employs TRBV12-3 or TRBV12-4 and TRBJ1-1; the D gene is possibly TRBD1 (5 bases). The TCR was taken from a woman between 25 and 40 years old with acute COVID-19. In nucleotides, the CDR3 is TGTGCCAGCAGTTTAGTCAAGGGGTCAACTTTCTTT. As protein: CASSLVKGSTFF.